This T cell receptor (beta chain) was recorded in a study of CD8+ T cells in alopecia areata (dated by TCRdb to about 2018). For context, the study as a whole: Treated patients were enrolled in an open-label pilot trial of oral tofacitinib at 5 to 10 mg twice daily for moderate-to-severe alopecia areata. Tofacitinib was given for 6 to 18 months, followed by 6 months of follow-up off drug to assess delayed response and recurrence. For the treated patients, the SALT score, which quantifies what percentage of scalp surface area is affected, served as the measure of disease severity. To study T cell clonal expansion in alopecia areata, the researchers applied high-throughput TCRbeta sequencing to both the C3H/HeJ mouse model and human patients. In humans, TCRbeta sequencing was performed on scalp tissue and on sorted CD4+ and CD8+ peripheral blood T cells from healthy controls and from patients with patchy or totalis/universalis alopecia areata. Biopsies were taken from tofacitinib-treated patients at baseline and again at 4 and 24 weeks into treatment, and several of those patients also had a later scalp biopsy. Scalp clonality was compared across normal scalp (n=4), patchy alopecia areata scalp (n=8), and alopecia totalis/universalis scalp (n=8). RNA was obtained with the PAXgene miRNA kit for fixed scalp, the miRNeasy kit for PBMCs, and the RNeasy kit for mouse skin. TCRbeta CDR3 regions were amplified by immunoSEQ multiplex PCR with 35 Vbeta forward and 13 Jbeta reverse primers. General findings and caveats noted by the study authors: Shared TCR sequences between patients were less evident than in mice, which may be partly attributable to HLA diversity in the patient population. With tofacitinib, both scalp clonality and the number of expanded CD8+ clones among the top 100 scalp clones went down significantly. Because the treated cohort was small and included a single nonresponder, larger studies are needed to assess links between baseline CD8+ expansion and response. Lesional scalp, especially in alopecia totalis/universalis, showed higher clonality and more expanded CD8+ clones than normal scalp, suggesting antigenic drive. Many expanded lesional clones persisted in scalp and blood during tofacitinib treatment, which may partly explain relapse after stopping treatment. Scalp TCR repertoire analysis is complicated because resident alphabeta T cells in normal human skin are also sequenced, whereas mouse skin is dominated by gammadelta T cells.

Comments on this clone: This clone's antigen is unknown. No base quality values were provided; no much bigger clone lies one nucleotide off.

Library prep was done by the immunoSEQ multiplex PCR assay. RNA was extracted from all samples and reverse transcribed into cDNA as template for TCR sequencing. First-strand cDNA was synthesized using SuperScript III with a 2:1 mix of oligo-dT and random hexamers. A synthetic immune receptor repertoire was used to measure amplification bias, and any remaining bias was corrected computationally. In the original analysis: Raw reads were preprocessed to remove errors, and CDR3 was defined according to IMGT conventions as the region from the conserved cysteine to phenylalanine. Clonality was computed by normalizing Shannon entropy by log2 of the number of productive unique TCRs and subtracting the result from 1. CD4 or CD8 identity of scalp clones was inferred by cross-referencing scalp TCRbeta sequences with sorted blood CD4 and CD8 repertoires. TCRdb took this table from immuneACCESS and kept in-frame rearrangements with V and J called. Such tables lack part of the clones; where checked against another copy, unresolved V genes explain under half of the gap, and the rest is unexplained. V and J calls and clone size are given by that table; D and trimming were obtained from the DNA. A total of about 300,000 clones appear in this sample, 58% of them only once. The ten largest clones capture around 1.7% of the sample.

The CDR3 has 15 amino acids, counting the end cysteine and phenylalanine. The DNA shown is the 45-base CDR3, in frame from base 1. Trimming takes 6 bases off V and 2 bases off J; junction bases not matched to a gene: 12. For CDR1 and CDR2, the germline V gene lists SQVTM and ANQGSEA. This specimen's time point label, per the study, means: less than 25 weeks on oral tofacitinib. The treatment or condition label, read with the paper, signifies: oral pan-JAK inhibitor, 5-10 mg twice daily. From alopecia areata patients, peripheral blood was collected along with lesional scalp punch biopsies. After PBMCs were isolated by density centrifugation and stained for CD3, CD4 and CD8, a FACSAria was used to sort CD4+ and CD8+ T cells.

The TCR originated in a human donor with alopecia areata. The sequences come from CD4+ T cells sorted from blood, collected at week 24, from a patient treated with tofacitinib. The chain employs TRBV29-1 and TRBJ1-1; the junction holds 7 bases that match TRBD1. The CDR3 reads as follows: CSVGPGQPSNTEAFF. The nucleotides are TGCAGCGTCGGACCGGGACAGCCTTCAAACACTGAAGCTTTCTTT.